This T cell receptor (beta chain) was identified during a study of T cells in Graves' hyperthyroidism and ophthalmopathy. The CDR3 runs 16 residues. V dropped 3 bases and J dropped 5; count of bases not matched to a gene: 11. Germline V lookup: CDR1 MDHEN, CDR2 SYDVKM. It was considered stable Graves' hyperthyroidism when ophthalmopathy did not progress within 18 months. Points from the study as a whole: Most thyroid clonotypes with frequency above 0.001 were detected in blood. Patients with ophthalmopathy were separated from those with stable hyperthyroidism by a 13 V-J model.

On this clonotype itself: Its antigen is currently unknown.

TCR beta CDR3 regions were amplified from RNA. In the first-round RT-PCR of the TCR CDR3, the HTBI primer set was used. TCRdb reanalysed the multiplex PCR reads using MiXCR and keeps one entry per CDR3 protein. The table has some 550,000 distinct CDR3 sequences, less than 25% seen once; the top ten hold approximately 25%. This TCR was sampled from a man between 18 and 35 years old with Graves' hyperthyroidism. V and J are TRBV28 and TRBJ1-1; 8 nucleotides agree with TRBD1. The material sequenced was blood. The CDR3: CASSFDLDRGQTEAFF. The CDR3 DNA is TGTGCCAGCAGTTTTGATTTAGACAGGGGCCAAACTGAAGCTTTCTTT. The whole variable domain, filled in from reference TRBV28 and TRBJ1-1, reads DVKVTQSSRYLVKRTGEKVFLECVQDMDHENMFWYRQDPGLGLRLIYFSYDVKMKEKGDIPEGYSVSREKKERFSLILESASTNQTSMYLCASSFDLDRGQTEAFFGQGTRLTVV.